The clone carrying this T cell receptor (beta chain) has ten or more counts. Its antigen is still unknown. This specimen comes from a study of T cell repertoires in cytomegalovirus infection. TCRdb re-derived calls from the reads in MiXCR, one entry per CDR3 protein. The repertoire holds approximately 76,000 distinct CDR3 sequences, with around 25% as singletons. The V gene lost 1 base and the J gene lost 2 bases, with 14 bases spanning the gap. The V gene's germline CDR1 is MDHEN and CDR2 SYDVKM. The CDR3 spans 16 residues. Sequences were derived from CD8+ T cells from cultured PBMCs, sampled from culture after CMV antigen stimulation. V is TRBV28 and J is TRBJ1-1; D unresolved. This clonotype originated in a human donor in good health (CMV status not recorded). Some clones in this sample may be carry-over from other donors' samples. This CDR3 reads CASSLFGVSGNTEAFF. Written as DNA, the CDR3 is TGTGCCAGCAGTTTATTTGGTGTGTCGGGTAACACTGAAGCTTTCTTT.